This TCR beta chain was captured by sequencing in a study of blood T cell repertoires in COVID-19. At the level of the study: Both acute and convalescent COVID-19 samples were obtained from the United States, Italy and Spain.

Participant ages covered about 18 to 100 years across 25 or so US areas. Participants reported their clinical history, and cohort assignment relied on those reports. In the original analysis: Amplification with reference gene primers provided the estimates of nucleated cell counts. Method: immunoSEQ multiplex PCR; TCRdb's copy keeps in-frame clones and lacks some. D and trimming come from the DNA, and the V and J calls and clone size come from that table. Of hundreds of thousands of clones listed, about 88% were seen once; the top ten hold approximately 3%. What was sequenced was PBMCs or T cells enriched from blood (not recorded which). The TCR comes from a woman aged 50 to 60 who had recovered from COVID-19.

Here the CDR3 reads CASSQPYRAAQPQHF. DNA of the CDR3: TGTGCCAGCAGTCAACCGTACAGGGCTGCTCAGCCCCAGCATTTT. The chain recombines TRBV28 with TRBJ1-5, with TRBD1 as a possible D gene (6 bases). The V end was cut by 5 bases, the J end by 6 bases, with 17 bases between. CDR1 is MDHEN and CDR2 is SYDVKM in the germline V gene. The CDR3 is made up of 15 amino acids.